The 11 T cell receptor beta chains given below trace back to one sample, sequenced in a study of T cell responses to AZD1222 COVID-19 vaccine. Assay: immunoSEQ multiplex PCR; the TCRdb copy retains only in-frame clones and omits some. The sample yields over 45,000 clones, 85% to 90% seen once. Material: peripheral blood, obtained on day 0 of MenACWY control vaccination. These receptors all stem from an adult in good health.

The rearrangement joins TRBV9 to TRBJ2-3; 9 bases are a match to TRBD2. The germline V gene has CDR1 SGDLS and CDR2 YYNGEE. V was pared by 0 bases and J by 5 bases, with 4 bases of the junction left unmatched. The CDR3 loop spans 15 amino acids. CDR3 coding DNA: TGTGCCAGCAGCGTAGGCGGGAGGGGAATAGATACGCAGTATTTT. Encoded protein: CASSVGGRGIDTQYF.

This chain links TRBV4-3 with TRBJ1-4; D unclear. The CDR3 totals 15 residues. The V end was cut by 0 bases, the J end by 2 bases, with 7 bases between. Germline CDR1 reads LGHNA; CDR2 reads YSLEER. CDR3 nucleotides: TGCGCCAGCAGCCAAGATAAGAGTACTAATGAAAAACTGTTTTTT. Protein: CASSQDKSTNEKLFF.

The chain uses TRBV6-2 or TRBV6-3 and TRBJ2-5; D gene uncertain. This CDR3 has 14 amino acids. Germline V gene lookup returns CDR1 MNHEY and CDR2 SVGEGT. The germline V and J ends were trimmed by 2 bases and 0 bases, with 7 bases remaining between them. The CDR3 DNA follows: TGTGCCAGCAGTTACGATATGAACCAAGAGACCCAGTACTTC. Its protein is CASSYDMNQETQYF.

This chain links TRBV11-3 with TRBJ2-3; D gene unclear. Deletions cut 1 base from V and 5 bases from J, with 10 bases between. Germline CDR1 is SGHNT and CDR2 is YENEEA. There are 14 residues in the CDR3. The CDR3 region is CASSLGTTQDTQYF. The CDR3 bases are TGTGCCAGCAGCTTAGGAACTACCCAAGATACGCAGTATTTT.

The chain uses TRBV6-5 and TRBJ2-5; 8 positions agree with TRBD2. After removal of 2 bases from V and 5 bases from J, the junction contained 7 bases not matched to a gene. The germline V gene has CDR1 MNHEY and CDR2 SVGAGI. The CDR3 totals 15 residues. CDR3 in amino acids: CASSYGGSGTETQYF. The CDR3 DNA reads TGTGCCAGCAGTTACGGAGGTAGCGGGACTGAGACCCAGTACTTC.

The sample holds a few counts of this clone. The chain is built from TRBV18 and TRBJ1-5; the D gene is possibly TRBD1 (5 bases). The length of the CDR3 is 14 residues. CDR1 KGHSH and CDR2 LQKENI come from the germline V gene. V was clipped by 6 bases and J by 3 bases, with 12 bases between them. The CDR3 nucleotides are TGTGCCAGCTCGTCCGACAGTCCCAATCAGCCCCAGCATTTT. Its translation is CASSSDSPNQPQHF.

This chain connects TRBV7-9 to TRBJ1-6, with D unresolved. CDR3 length equals 15 residues. V was trimmed by 4 bases and J by 7 bases, leaving 14 bases between them. Germline lookup yields CDR1 SEHNR and CDR2 FQNEAQ (reference sequence). The CDR3 reads CASSSGLGTNSPLHF. The CDR3 DNA is TGTGCCAGCAGCTCTGGACTAGGTACCAATTCACCCCTCCACTTT. Together with reference TRBV7-9 and TRBJ1-6, the CDR3 gives the full variable domain: DTGVSQNPRHKITKRGQNVTFRCDPISEHNRLYWYRQTLGQGPEFLTYFQNEAQLEKSRLLSDRFSAERPKGSFSTLEIQRTEQGDSAMYLCASSSGLGTNSPLHFGNGTRLTVT.

This clone came up once. The chain joins TRBV4-1 to TRBJ1-5; D unclear. Trimming stripped 0 bases from V and 2 bases from J, with 11 bases between. The CDR3 has 16 residues. The germline gives CDR1 MGHRA, CDR2 YSYEKL. The CDR3 DNA is TGCGCCAGCAGCCAAGATAGGCGAGGCCGCAATCAGCCCCAGCATTTT. This translates into CASSQDRRGRNQPQHF.

The chain is built from TRBV5-5 and TRBJ2-2; D possibly matches TRBD1 or TRBD2 (5 bases each). The CDR3 spans 14 residues. Deletions cut 4 bases from V and 6 bases from J, with 13 bases between. Germline V gene lookup returns CDR1 SGHKS and CDR2 YYEKEE (reference sequence). The CDR3 spells CASSLRGAAGELFF. The CDR3 bases are TGTGCCAGCAGCCTCAGAGGGGCTGCCGGGGAGCTGTTTTTT.

Worth noting for this clone: Other DNA sequences in the sample encode the same CDR3. The CDR3 bases are TGTGCCAGCAGCCAAGCCACTAGCGGCCAAGAGACCCAGTACTTC. This gives the protein CASSQATSGQETQYF. This sequence joins TRBV4-2 and TRBJ2-5; 8 bases match TRBD2. The CDR3 covers 15 residues. The V gene's germline CDR1 is LGHNA and CDR2 YNFKEQ. V gave up 1 base and J gave up 1 base; unmatched junction bases: 2.

The rearrangement links TRBV19 to TRBJ1-2; TRBD1 matches 7 bases. Per germline, CDR1 LNHDA and CDR2 SQIVND (reference sequence). Trimming removed 6 bases from V and 4 bases from J; junction bases left unmatched: 11. The CDR3 spans 15 residues. The CDR3 bases are TGTGCCAGTAGCGACCCGACAGGGTTAGTCTATGGCTACACCTTC. It yields the protein CASSDPTGLVYGYTF.